This T cell receptor (beta chain) is from a study of blood T cell repertoires in COVID-19. In its sample, this clone was seen once. Germline CDR1 is SNHLY and CDR2 is FYNNEI. This CDR3 is built from 15 residues. V shed 6 bases and J shed 0 bases, with 15 bases lying between them. The method was immunoSEQ multiplex PCR; TCRdb's version includes in-frame clones alone and lacks a portion of them. The sample yields about 47,000 clones, about 80% seen once. V gene TRBV2 combines with J gene TRBJ2-7; TRBD2 might be the D (6 bases). The sequence came from a woman aged 55 to 70 with acute or convalescent COVID-19. Sequenced input: peripheral blood. CDR3 in amino acids: CASRSLAPSSYEQYF. The CDR3 nucleotides are TGTGCCAGCAGGAGTCTAGCGCCTAGCTCCTACGAGCAGTACTTC.